This T cell receptor (beta chain) was obtained from a study of PD-1 blockade in classical Hodgkin lymphoma. Overall study findings and caveats: Nothing has yet pinned down what causes the repertoire differences, possibly disease activity or prior therapy.

Assay used: immunoSEQ multiplex PCR; TCRdb lists only in-frame clones, some missing. The sample holds 40,000 to 50,000 clones, around 80% seen once. Points on this clone: What it recognizes is unknown.

Relapse after autologous stem cell transplantation occurred in every patient, and brentuximab vedotin exposure varied. Germline CDR1 SNHLY, CDR2 FYNNEI. Germline trimming cut 7 bases from V and 0 bases from J; bases unmatched to any gene: 9. This CDR3 has 16 residues. The genes are TRBV2 and TRBJ2-1, with TRBD1 matching over 7 bases. The clonotype originates from a human donor with classical Hodgkin lymphoma. Sample: peripheral blood mononuclear cells (PBMCs), taken at baseline. The CDR3 region is CASTPDRVSSYNEQFF. CDR3 DNA: TGTGCCAGCACCCCTGACAGGGTAAGCTCCTACAATGAGCAGTTCTTC.